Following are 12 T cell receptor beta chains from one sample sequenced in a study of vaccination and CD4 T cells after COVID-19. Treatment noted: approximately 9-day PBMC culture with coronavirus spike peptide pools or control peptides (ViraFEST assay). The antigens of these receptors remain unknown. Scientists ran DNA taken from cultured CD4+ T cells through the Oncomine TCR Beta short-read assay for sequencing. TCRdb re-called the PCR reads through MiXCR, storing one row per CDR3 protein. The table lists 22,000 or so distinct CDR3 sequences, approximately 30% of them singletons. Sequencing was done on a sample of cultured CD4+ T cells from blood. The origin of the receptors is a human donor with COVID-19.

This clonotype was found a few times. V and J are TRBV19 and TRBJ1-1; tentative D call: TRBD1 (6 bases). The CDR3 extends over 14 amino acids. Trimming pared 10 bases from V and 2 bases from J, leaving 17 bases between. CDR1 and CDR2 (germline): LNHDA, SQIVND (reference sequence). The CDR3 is CATLGQSLNTEAFF. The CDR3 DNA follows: TGTGCCACCCTAGGACAGAGCCTAAACACTGAAGCTTTCTTT.

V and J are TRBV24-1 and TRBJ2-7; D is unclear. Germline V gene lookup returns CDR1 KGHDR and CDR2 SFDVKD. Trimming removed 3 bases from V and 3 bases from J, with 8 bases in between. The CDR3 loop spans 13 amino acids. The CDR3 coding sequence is TGTGCCACCAGTGATGCTACAGACTACGAGCAGTACTTC. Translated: CATSDATDYEQYF.

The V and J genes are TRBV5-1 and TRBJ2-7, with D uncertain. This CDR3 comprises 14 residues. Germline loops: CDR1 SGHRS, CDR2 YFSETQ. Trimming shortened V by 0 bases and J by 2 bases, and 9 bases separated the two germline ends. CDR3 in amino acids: CASSLVQSTYEQYF. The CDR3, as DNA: TGCGCCAGCAGCTTGGTCCAGAGTACCTACGAGCAGTACTTC.

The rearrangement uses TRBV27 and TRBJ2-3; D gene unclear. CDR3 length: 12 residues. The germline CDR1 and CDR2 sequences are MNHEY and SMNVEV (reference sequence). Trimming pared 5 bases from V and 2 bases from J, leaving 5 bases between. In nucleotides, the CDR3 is TGTGCCAGCAGTCCCACCACAGATACGCAGTATTTT. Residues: CASSPTTDTQYF.

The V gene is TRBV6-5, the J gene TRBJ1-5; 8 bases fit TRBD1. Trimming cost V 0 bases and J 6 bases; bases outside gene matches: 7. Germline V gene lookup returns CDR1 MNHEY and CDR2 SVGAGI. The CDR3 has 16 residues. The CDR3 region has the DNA TGTGCCAGCAGTTACTCCGCAGGGACAGGTGTTCAGCCCCAGCATTTT. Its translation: CASSYSAGTGVQPQHF.

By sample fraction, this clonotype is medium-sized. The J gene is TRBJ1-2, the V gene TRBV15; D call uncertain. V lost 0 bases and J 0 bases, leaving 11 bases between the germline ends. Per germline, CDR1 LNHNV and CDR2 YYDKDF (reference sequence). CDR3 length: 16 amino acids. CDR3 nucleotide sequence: TGTGCCACCAGCAGAGAAGGTTCCGCAGCTAACTATGGCTACACCTTC. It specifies CATSREGSAANYGYTF.

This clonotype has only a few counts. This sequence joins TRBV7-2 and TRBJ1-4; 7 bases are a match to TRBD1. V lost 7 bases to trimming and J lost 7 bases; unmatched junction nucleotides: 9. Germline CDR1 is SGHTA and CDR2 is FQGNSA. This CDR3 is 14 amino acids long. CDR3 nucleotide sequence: TGTGCCAGCAACCACGACAGGGTGGGTGAAAAACTGTTTTTT. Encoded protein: CASNHDRVGEKLFF.

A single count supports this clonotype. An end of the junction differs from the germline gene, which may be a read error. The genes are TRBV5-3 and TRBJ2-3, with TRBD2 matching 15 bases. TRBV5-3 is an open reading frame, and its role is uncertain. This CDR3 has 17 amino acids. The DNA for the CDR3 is TGTGCCAGCAGCTTGGTGGGACTAGCGGGGGGACGGGATACGCAGTATTTT. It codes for CASSLVGLAGGRDTQYF.

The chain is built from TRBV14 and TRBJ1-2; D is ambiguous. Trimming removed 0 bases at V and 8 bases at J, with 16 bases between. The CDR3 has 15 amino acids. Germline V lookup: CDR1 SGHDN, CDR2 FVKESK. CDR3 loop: CASSQDLTPRWGYTF. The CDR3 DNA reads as TGTGCCAGCAGCCAAGATCTAACGCCCCGGTGGGGCTACACCTTC.

CDR3 DNA sequence: TGTGCCAGCAGCGACGCGGGGGGGCGAAAGACCCAGTACTTC. It encodes CASSDAGGRKTQYF. The chain uses TRBV6-1 and TRBJ2-5; TRBD2 agrees at 9 bases. The CDR3 covers 14 residues. CDR1 and CDR2 (germline): MNHNS, SASEGT. The J segment lost 6 bases and the V segment lost 6 bases, leaving 8 bases of the junction unmatched.

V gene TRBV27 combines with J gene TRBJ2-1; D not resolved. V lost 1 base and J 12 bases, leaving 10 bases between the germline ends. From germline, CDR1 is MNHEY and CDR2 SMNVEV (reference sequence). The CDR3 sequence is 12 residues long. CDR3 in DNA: TGTGCCAGCAGTTTATGGCAGCTAGGGCAGTTCTTC. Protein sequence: CASSLWQLGQFF.

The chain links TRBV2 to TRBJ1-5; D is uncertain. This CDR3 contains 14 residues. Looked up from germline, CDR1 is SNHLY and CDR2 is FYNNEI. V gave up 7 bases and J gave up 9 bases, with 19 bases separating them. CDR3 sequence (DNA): TGTGCCAGCACCGAAGGCGGACGAGGCTGGCCCCAGCATTTT. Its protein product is CASTEGGRGWPQHF.